The 28 T cell receptor beta chains below were found in one sample sequenced in a study of graft-versus-host responses after intestinal transplantation (dated by TCRdb to the early 2020s). Their antigens remain unidentified. Reading the label with the study, this specimen's time point is: cells obtained before transplantation from donor or recipient. The library was built by means of the immunoSEQ multiplex PCR assay. As stored in TCRdb, this immuneACCESS dataset retains in-frame rearrangements with V and J assigned. A fraction of the clones does not appear; measured against another copy, unresolved V genes explain less than half of the discrepancy, and the remainder lacks a known reason. Present in this sample are about 82,000 clones, 91% of which were seen just once. The ten largest clones represent about 0.1% of the sample. The sample here was unstimulated CD4+ T cells sorted from spleen or lymph node cells, taken before intestinal transplant. These receptors originate from a human donor who received an intestinal transplant.

The V gene is TRBV4-1, the J gene TRBJ1-2; 7 bases are shared with TRBD1. V shed 4 bases and J 8 bases; nucleotides not matched to a gene: 7. Germline values: CDR1 MGHRA, CDR2 YSYEKL. The CDR3 runs 13 residues. The CDR3 loop reads CASSREGGLGYTF. The CDR3, as DNA: TGCGCCAGCAGCCGAGAAGGGGGCCTGGGCTACACCTTC.

V gene TRBV7-2 combines with J gene TRBJ2-7, with TRBD2 identical over 10 bases. V lost 2 bases, J lost 3 bases, and 4 bases stayed unmatched. Germline V CDR1 and CDR2: SGHTA, FQGNSA. CDR3 size: 15 residues. The CDR3 reads CASSLRAGGLYEQYF. The CDR3, as DNA: TGTGCCAGCAGCTTACGAGCGGGGGGGCTCTACGAGCAGTACTTC.

J is TRBJ2-7 and V is TRBV7-2, with 7 bases that match TRBD2. The CDR3 consists of 15 residues. Germline V lookup: CDR1 SGHTA, CDR2 FQGNSA. V shed 1 base and J 1 base; nucleotides not matched to a gene: 4. DNA for the CDR3: TGTGCCAGCAGCTTAGTGGGAGGGGATTCCTACGAGCAGTACTTC. This encodes CASSLVGGDSYEQYF.

The chain employs TRBV6-5 and TRBJ2-2; a possible D gene is TRBD1 (5 bases). The V end was cut by 0 bases, the J end by 6 bases, with 14 bases between. The CDR3 runs 16 residues. Germline V gives CDR1 MNHEY, CDR2 SVGAGI. The CDR3 DNA sequence: TGTGCCAGCAGTTACTCACCAGTACAGGCGGCCGGGGAGCTGTTTTTT. It yields the protein CASSYSPVQAAGELFF.

V is TRBV30 and J is TRBJ1-6; D is ambiguous. Germline V gives CDR1 GTSNPN, CDR2 SVGIG (reference sequence). Trimming removed 2 bases from V and 6 bases from J, with 8 bases in between. This CDR3 contains 13 residues. Here the CDR3 reads CAWSPTGNSPLHF. The CDR3 nucleotides read TGTGCCTGGAGTCCAACTGGTAATTCACCCCTCCACTTT.

CDR3 sequence: CASSQETGFYGYTF. The CDR3 coding sequence is TGCGCCAGCAGCCAAGAAACAGGCTTCTATGGCTACACCTTC. The gene calls are TRBV4-3 and TRBJ1-2, with D tentatively TRBD1 (5 bases). The V gene lost 0 bases and the J gene lost 4 bases, with 9 bases spanning the gap. This CDR3 region has 14 residues. The germline V gene has CDR1 LGHNA and CDR2 YSLEER.

The chain carries TRBV11-2 and TRBJ2-1; 11 nucleotides align to TRBD2. Germline V lookup: CDR1 SGHAT, CDR2 FQNNGV. There are 17 residues in the CDR3. J was trimmed by 3 bases and V by 1 base; bases with no gene match: 5. In DNA form, the CDR3 reads TGTGCCAGCAGCTTAGTACTAGCGGGGGCTATCTACAATGAGCAGTTCTTC. Encoded protein: CASSLVLAGAIYNEQFF.

This sequence joins TRBV27 and TRBJ1-1, with 7 bases that match TRBD1. The CDR3 has 16 residues. V lost 6 bases, J lost 8 bases, and 18 bases stayed unmatched. Germline lookup yields CDR1 MNHEY and CDR2 SMNVEV (reference sequence). CDR3 nucleotides: TGTGCCAGCAGACAACAGGGGTTGACAGGCCCCCGGGAAGCTTTCTTT. It specifies CASRQQGLTGPREAFF.

The rearrangement links TRBV19 to TRBJ2-7; 9 bases are shared with TRBD1. Germline CDR1 reads LNHDA; CDR2 reads SQIVND (reference sequence). J gave up 0 bases and V 5 bases, and 8 bases lay outside the gene matches. The CDR3 consists of 16 residues. The CDR3 protein is CASSPLGGQGSYEQYF. The CDR3 DNA sequence: TGTGCCAGTAGTCCACTGGGGGGACAGGGCTCCTACGAGCAGTACTTC.

V usage is TRBV4-1 and J usage is TRBJ2-4; possibly TRBD1 for D (6 bases). With 1 base removed from V and 4 bases from J, the gap between germline ends came to 8 bases. CDR1 MGHRA and CDR2 YSYEKL come from the germline V gene. The CDR3 runs to 14 residues. The DNA of the CDR3 is TGCGCCAGCAGCCAAGGGCAGGGGAAAAACATTCAGTACTTC. Translation gives CASSQGQGKNIQYF.

This sequence joins TRBV11-2 and TRBJ1-1; maybe TRBD1 (6 bases). The CDR3 consists of 15 residues. The germline V and J ends were trimmed by 2 bases and 1 base, with 11 bases remaining between them. Germline values: CDR1 SGHAT, CDR2 FQNNGV. CDR3 protein: CASSLTQGPNTEAFF. Here the CDR3 DNA reads TGTGCCAGCAGCTTAACACAGGGCCCGAACACTGAAGCTTTCTTT. Based on the CDR3 plus reference TRBV11-2 and TRBJ1-1, the full variable domain is EAGVAQSPRYKIIEKRQSVAFWCNPISGHATLYWYQQILGQGPKLLIQFQNNGVVDDSQLPKDRFSAERLKGVDSTLKIQPAKLEDSAVYLCASSLTQGPNTEAFFGQGTRLTVV.

This clone was seen once. The rearrangement joins TRBV7-2 to TRBJ2-7; TRBD2 aligns across 15 bases. The V segment lost 4 bases and the J segment 4 bases; nucleotides outside the gene matches: 2. This CDR3 spans 15 amino acids. Germline CDR1 is SGHTA and CDR2 is FQGNSA. This chain's CDR3 is CASSWTSGGEYEQYF. In DNA, the CDR3 is TGTGCCAGCAGCTGGACTAGCGGGGGGGAGTACGAGCAGTACTTC.

A few counts support this clone. This chain uses TRBV2 with TRBJ1-1, with D hard to call. The CDR3 has 13 residues. Germline loops: CDR1 SNHLY, CDR2 FYNNEI. The germline V and J ends were trimmed by 4 bases and 0 bases, with 6 bases remaining between them. The CDR3 bases are TGTGCCAGCAGTGTGCAGATGAACACTGAAGCTTTCTTT. Translation: CASSVQMNTEAFF.

V usage is TRBV10-3 and J usage is TRBJ1-2, with TRBD1 identical over 7 bases. V gave up 10 bases and J gave up 0 bases; unmatched junction bases: 14. CDR3 length: 16 amino acids. Germline V gives CDR1 ENHRY, CDR2 SYGVKD. CDR3 nucleotide sequence: TGTGCCACCAGGGGGACAGCCCTACCTACTAACTATGGCTACACCTTC. It is translated as CATRGTALPTNYGYTF.

V and J are TRBV6-1 and TRBJ1-5, with 7 positions matching TRBD1. Germline V gives CDR1 MNHNS, CDR2 SASEGT. Trimming took 2 bases from V and 0 from J; bases not matched to a gene: 7. The CDR3 extends over 17 amino acids. CDR3 residues: CASSEHRDSYSNQPQHF. The CDR3 DNA follows: TGTGCCAGCAGTGAACACCGGGACAGTTATAGCAATCAGCCCCAGCATTTT.

This chain uses TRBV27 with TRBJ2-1; 9 bases are shared with TRBD2. This CDR3 region has 17 residues. V lost 4 bases to trimming and J lost 5 bases; unmatched junction nucleotides: 12. Germline assignment: CDR1 MNHEY and CDR2 SMNVEV (reference sequence). The CDR3 region has the DNA TGTGCCAGCAGTTCACCTTCGGTTAGCGGGGGAGACAATGAGCAGTTCTTC. Translated, it gives CASSSPSVSGGDNEQFF.

This chain joins TRBV6-1 and TRBJ1-2, with D unresolved. V gave up 7 bases and J gave up 3 bases, with 12 bases separating them. Germline V gives CDR1 MNHNS, CDR2 SASEGT. The CDR3 is 13 amino acids. The CDR3 reads CASIPGSDYGYTF. The CDR3 DNA reads TGTGCCAGCATCCCGGGGAGCGACTATGGCTACACCTTC.

The J gene is TRBJ1-4, the V gene TRBV4-3; D call uncertain. The CDR3 has 15 residues. Germline V lookup: CDR1 LGHNA, CDR2 YSLEER. V was shortened by 4 bases and J by 2 bases, with 11 bases between the two germline ends. For the CDR3, the DNA is TGCGCCAGCAGCCCTGCTTGGGCCACTAATGAAAAACTGTTTTTT. Translated: CASSPAWATNEKLFF.

The V and J genes are TRBV19 and TRBJ1-5; no reliable D call. This CDR3 has 17 residues. Germline V gene data show CDR1 as LNHDA and CDR2 as SQIVND (reference sequence). Trimming took 5 bases from V and 3 from J, leaving 20 bases between them. CDR3 coding DNA: TGTGCCAGTAGTCTACGACACGGAGGAGTTGACAATCAGCCCCAGCATTTT. Translation gives CASSLRHGGVDNQPQHF.

The chain has TRBV2 and TRBJ2-2, with 10 bases matching TRBD2. The CDR3 loop spans 17 amino acids. The ends lost 5 bases at V and 2 bases at J; junction bases unmatched: 8. CDR1 and CDR2 (germline): SNHLY, FYNNEI. The CDR3 bases are TGTGCCAGCAGTTGGGGTAGCGGGGGGTTAAACACCGGGGAGCTGTTTTTT. Translation: CASSWGSGGLNTGELFF.

The CDR3 sequence: CASSEYGMGQGTYGYTF. CDR3 in DNA: TGTGCCAGCAGTGAATACGGTATGGGACAGGGGACCTATGGCTACACCTTC. V usage is TRBV25-1 and J usage is TRBJ1-2, with TRBD1 matching over 10 bases. V shed 0 bases, J shed 4 bases, and the junction held 8 bases outside the gene matches. Germline CDR1 reads MGHDK; CDR2 reads SYGVNS. The CDR3 extends over 17 amino acids.

This clone showed up just a few times. This chain links TRBV30 with TRBJ1-2; D might be TRBD1 (5 bases). Germline V gene lookup returns CDR1 GTSNPN and CDR2 SVGIG (reference sequence). Trimming left V 0 bases short and J 0 bases short, with 11 bases between. CDR3 length: 15 residues. The DNA of the CDR3 is TGTGCCTGGAGTGTACCAGGGATATCTAACTATGGCTACACCTTC. Its protein product is CAWSVPGISNYGYTF.

This chain uses TRBV15 with TRBJ1-2, with a tentative D call TRBD1 (6 bases). Germline CDR1 is LNHNV and CDR2 is YYDKDF (reference sequence). V lost 0 bases and J 3 bases, leaving 11 bases between the germline ends. The CDR3 totals 15 residues. This CDR3 is CATSREGGPDYGYTF. Written as DNA, the CDR3 is TGTGCCACCAGCAGAGAGGGGGGGCCGGACTATGGCTACACCTTC.

The chain couples TRBV7-9 to TRBJ2-1; TRBD1 might be the D (5 bases). The CDR3 spans 14 residues. CDR1 SEHNR and CDR2 FQNEAQ come from the germline V gene (reference sequence). Trimming took off 2 bases at V and 6 bases at J, with 11 bases between the two ends. DNA for the CDR3: TGTGCCAGCAGCTTAATGGGGCTACCCAATGAGCAGTTCTTC. Its translation: CASSLMGLPNEQFF.

The CDR3 protein is CASSYPDRSNYGYTF. CDR3 DNA: TGTGCCAGCAGTTACCCCGACAGGTCCAACTATGGCTACACCTTC. This chain connects TRBV6-6 to TRBJ1-2, with D perhaps TRBD1 (6 bases). The CDR3 is 15 amino acids. V lost 2 bases and J lost 2, with 12 bases in between. Germline values: CDR1 MNHNY, CDR2 SVGAGI (reference sequence).

The V gene is TRBV5-1, the J gene TRBJ2-6, with D uncertain. Germline lookup yields CDR1 SGHRS and CDR2 YFSETQ. Trimming removed 0 bases from V and 0 bases from J, with 7 bases in between. The CDR3 is 16 amino acids. CDR3 loop: CASSLDSGSGANVLTF. CDR3 nucleotides: TGCGCCAGCAGCTTGGATAGTGGCTCTGGGGCCAACGTCCTGACTTTC. Filled out from reference TRBV5-1 and TRBJ2-6, the complete variable domain reads KAGVTQTPRYLIKTRGQQVTLSCSPISGHRSVSWYQQTPGQGLQFLFEYFSETQRNKGNFPGRFSGRQFSNSRSEMNVSTLELGDSALYLCASSLDSGSGANVLTFGAGSRLTVL.

This chain links TRBV5-1 with TRBJ2-7; weak D call: TRBD1 (5 bases). The CDR3 runs 16 residues. Germline V gene lookup returns CDR1 SGHRS and CDR2 YFSETQ. With 0 bases removed from V and 0 bases from J, the gap between germline ends came to 13 bases. CDR3 protein: CASSLVVTTVSYEQYF. For the CDR3, the DNA is TGCGCCAGCAGCTTGGTTGTAACGACAGTCTCCTACGAGCAGTACTTC.

In its sample, this clone was seen once. The chain links TRBV19 to TRBJ1-6; D not resolved. Trimming took off 1 base at V and 0 bases at J, with 7 bases between the two ends. This CDR3 has 16 amino acids. Per the germline V gene, CDR1 is LNHDA and CDR2 is SQIVND (reference sequence). The CDR3 DNA follows: TGTGCCAGTAGTATAGCTGAGAGCTCCTATAATTCACCCCTCCACTTT. Protein sequence: CASSIAESSYNSPLHF.